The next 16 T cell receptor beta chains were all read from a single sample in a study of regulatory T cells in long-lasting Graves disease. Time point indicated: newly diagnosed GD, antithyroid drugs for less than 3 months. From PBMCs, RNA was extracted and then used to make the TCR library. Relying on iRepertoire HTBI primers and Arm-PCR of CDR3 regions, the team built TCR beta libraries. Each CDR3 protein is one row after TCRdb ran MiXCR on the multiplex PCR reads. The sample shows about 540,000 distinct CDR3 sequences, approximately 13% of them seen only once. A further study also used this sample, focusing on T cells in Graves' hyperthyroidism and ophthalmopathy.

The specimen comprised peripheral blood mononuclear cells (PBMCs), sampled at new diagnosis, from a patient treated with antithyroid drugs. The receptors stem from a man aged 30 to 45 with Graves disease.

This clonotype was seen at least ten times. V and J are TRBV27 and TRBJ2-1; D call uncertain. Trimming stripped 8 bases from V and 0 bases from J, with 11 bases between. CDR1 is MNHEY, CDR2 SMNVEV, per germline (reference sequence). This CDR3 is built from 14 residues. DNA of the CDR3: TGTGCCAGCGGGCTTTCCAGCTCCTACAATGAGCAGTTCTTC. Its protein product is CASGLSSSYNEQFF.

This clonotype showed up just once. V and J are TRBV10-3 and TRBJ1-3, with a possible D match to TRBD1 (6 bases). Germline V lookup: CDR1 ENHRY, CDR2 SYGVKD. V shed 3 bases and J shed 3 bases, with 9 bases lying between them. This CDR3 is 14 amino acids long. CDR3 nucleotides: TGTGCCATCAGTGATCACAGGGTTGGAAACACCATATATTTT. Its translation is CAISDHRVGNTIYF.

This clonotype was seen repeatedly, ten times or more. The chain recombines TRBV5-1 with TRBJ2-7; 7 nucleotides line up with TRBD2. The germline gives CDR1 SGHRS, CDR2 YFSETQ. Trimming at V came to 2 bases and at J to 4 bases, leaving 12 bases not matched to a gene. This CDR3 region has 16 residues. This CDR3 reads CASSFTFGGRSYEQYF. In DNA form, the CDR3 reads TGCGCCAGCAGCTTCACCTTTGGCGGGAGATCTTACGAGCAGTACTTC.

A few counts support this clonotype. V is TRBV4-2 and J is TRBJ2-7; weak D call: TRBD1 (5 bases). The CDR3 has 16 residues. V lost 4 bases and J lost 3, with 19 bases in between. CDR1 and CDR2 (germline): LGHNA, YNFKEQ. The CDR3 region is CASSPHSGRRDYEQYF. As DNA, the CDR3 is TGTGCCAGCAGCCCCCACTCCGGCCGCAGGGACTACGAGCAGTACTTC.

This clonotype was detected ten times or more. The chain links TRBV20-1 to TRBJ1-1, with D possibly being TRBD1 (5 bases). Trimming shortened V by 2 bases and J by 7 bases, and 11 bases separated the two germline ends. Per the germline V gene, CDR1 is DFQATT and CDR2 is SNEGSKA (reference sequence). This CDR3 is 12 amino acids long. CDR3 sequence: CSARPRGIEAFF. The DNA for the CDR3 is TGCAGTGCTAGACCCCGGGGGATTGAAGCTTTCTTT.

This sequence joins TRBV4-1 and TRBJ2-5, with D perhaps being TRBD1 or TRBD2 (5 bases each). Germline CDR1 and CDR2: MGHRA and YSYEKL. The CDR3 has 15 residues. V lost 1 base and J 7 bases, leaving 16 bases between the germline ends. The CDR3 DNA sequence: TGCGCCAGCAGCCAAGTTGGGGGAAGAGGTCGGACCCAGTACTTC. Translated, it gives CASSQVGGRGRTQYF.

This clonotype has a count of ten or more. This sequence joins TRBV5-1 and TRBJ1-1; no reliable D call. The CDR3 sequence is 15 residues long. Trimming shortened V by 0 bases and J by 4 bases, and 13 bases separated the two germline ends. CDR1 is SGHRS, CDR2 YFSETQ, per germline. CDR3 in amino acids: CASSLAGGLSTEAFF. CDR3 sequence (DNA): TGCGCCAGCAGCTTGGCAGGAGGTCTAAGCACTGAAGCTTTCTTT.

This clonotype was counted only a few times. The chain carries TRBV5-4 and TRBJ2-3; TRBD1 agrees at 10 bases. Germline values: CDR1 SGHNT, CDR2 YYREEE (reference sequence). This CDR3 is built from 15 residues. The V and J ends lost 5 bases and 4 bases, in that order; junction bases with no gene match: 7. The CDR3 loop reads CASSAGTGVPDTQYF. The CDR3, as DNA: TGTGCCAGCAGTGCCGGGACAGGGGTTCCAGATACGCAGTATTTT.

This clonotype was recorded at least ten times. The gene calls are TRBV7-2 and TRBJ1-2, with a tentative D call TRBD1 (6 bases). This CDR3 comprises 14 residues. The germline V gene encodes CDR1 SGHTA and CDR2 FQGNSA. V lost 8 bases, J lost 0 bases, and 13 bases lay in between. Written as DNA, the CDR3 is TGTGCCAGCGGGAACAGGGCCGCTAACTATGGCTACACCTTC. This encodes CASGNRAANYGYTF.

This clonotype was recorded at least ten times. In DNA, the CDR3 is TGTGCCAGCCGTAAGAGGGCTAGCGGGAGGGGATTTTACAATGAGCAGTTCTTC. Protein sequence: CASRKRASGRGFYNEQFF. The rearrangement uses TRBV12-3 or TRBV12-4 and TRBJ2-1, with 12 bases matching TRBD2. With V trimmed by 8 bases and J by 4 bases, 15 bases remained unmatched. The CDR3 runs to 18 residues.

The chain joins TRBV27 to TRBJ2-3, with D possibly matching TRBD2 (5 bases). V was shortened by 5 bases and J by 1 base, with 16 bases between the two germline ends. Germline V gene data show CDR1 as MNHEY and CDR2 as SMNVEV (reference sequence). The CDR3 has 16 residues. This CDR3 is CASSPPAAGGTDTQYF. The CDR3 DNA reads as TGTGCCAGCAGTCCCCCCGCGGCGGGCGGCACAGATACGCAGTATTTT.

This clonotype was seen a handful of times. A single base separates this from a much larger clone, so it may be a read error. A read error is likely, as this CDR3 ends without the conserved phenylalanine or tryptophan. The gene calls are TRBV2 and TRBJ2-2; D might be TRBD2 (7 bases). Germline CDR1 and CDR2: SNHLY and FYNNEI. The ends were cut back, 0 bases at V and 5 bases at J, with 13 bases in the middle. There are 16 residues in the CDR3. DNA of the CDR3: TGTGCCAGCAGTGAAGCAGGGGGGGCGCGGACCGGGGAGCTGTTTTCT. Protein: CASSEAGGARTGELFS.

The CDR3 DNA is TGTGCCAGCACGGACGGGGGCAACACCGGGGAGCTGTTTTTT. As protein: CASTDGGNTGELFF. The chain links TRBV27 to TRBJ2-2; perhaps D is TRBD1 or TRBD2 (6 bases each). The germline V gene has CDR1 MNHEY and CDR2 SMNVEV (reference sequence). The CDR3 covers 14 residues. V gave up 7 bases and J gave up 2 bases, with 11 bases separating them.

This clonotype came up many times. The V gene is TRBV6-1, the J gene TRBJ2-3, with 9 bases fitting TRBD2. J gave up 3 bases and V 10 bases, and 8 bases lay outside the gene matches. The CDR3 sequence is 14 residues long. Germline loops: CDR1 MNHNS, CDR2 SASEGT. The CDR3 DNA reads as TGTGCCACCCGCTTGGCGGGAGGGACAGATACGCAGTATTTT. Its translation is CATRLAGGTDTQYF.

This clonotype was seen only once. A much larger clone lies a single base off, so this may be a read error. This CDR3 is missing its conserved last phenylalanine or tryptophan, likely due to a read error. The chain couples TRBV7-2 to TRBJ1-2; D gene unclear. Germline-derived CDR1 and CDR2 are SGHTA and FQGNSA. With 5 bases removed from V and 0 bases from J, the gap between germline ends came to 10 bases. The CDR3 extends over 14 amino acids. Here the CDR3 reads CASSPQSANYGYTS. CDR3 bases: TGTGCCAGCAGCCCTCAATCCGCTAACTATGGCTACACCTCC.

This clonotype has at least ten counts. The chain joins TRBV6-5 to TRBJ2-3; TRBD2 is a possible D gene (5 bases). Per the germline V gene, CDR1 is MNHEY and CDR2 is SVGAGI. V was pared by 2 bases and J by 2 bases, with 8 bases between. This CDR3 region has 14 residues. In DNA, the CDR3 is TGTGCCAGCAGTTACACGGGATTCACAGATACGCAGTATTTT. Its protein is CASSYTGFTDTQYF.